This TCR beta chain originates from a study of blood T cells in healthy people across ages (dated by TCRdb to about 2015). With respect to the entire study: In model experiments, roughly one uniquely barcoded TCR beta cDNA molecule per two T cells was captured by template switching. To track age-related changes in TCR beta repertoire diversity, the study relied on deep sequencing normalized with unique cDNA molecular identifiers. The donors were divided into four age groups: young (average about 16 years), middle-aged (over 35), aged (62) and long-lived (about 90). Donors of different ages were randomly distributed across sequencing lanes to avoid experimental bias. Two additional independent replicas of 1 million unique cDNA reads from the same blood draw were analyzed for two donors (one aged 18 to 29 and one aged 80 or older). Beyond this particular receptor, the publication reports: Estimates of total diversity based on one million sequenced T cells were regarded as lower bounds and as underestimates. Bulk unsorted PBMC profiling prevented conclusive comparison of naive and antigen-experienced compartments. Donor CMV infection status was unknown, potentially confounding age-related changes in expanded clonotypes. As age increased, observed TCR beta diversity per million T cells dropped in a roughly linear way, and a significant reduction was already evident by age roughly 36. The long-lived group showed more naive CD4+ T cells, fewer expanded clones and increased TCR diversity than the aged group, suggesting age selection. The percentage of naive T cells measured by flow cytometry correlated strongly with observed TCR beta diversity.

Worth noting for this clonotype: Its antigen specificity is not known. A read error may produce the germline difference seen at one junction end.

Library construction relied on 5' RACE. Sequenced on an Illumina HiSeq 2500. The second PCR ran for roughly 7 to 11 cycles and used a J-beta primer mix along with a sample-barcoded 5' primer. A unique molecular identifier was introduced onto each TCR beta cDNA molecule by a template-switch 5' adaptor carrying 12 random nucleotides. At least 3 million CDR3-containing paired-end reads were obtained from each sample. First-strand cDNA synthesis was performed from all RNA using the Mint cDNA synthesis kit, with priming by a TRBC-specific oligonucleotide. After uracil-DNA glycosylase treatment, a first 18-cycle PCR used universal primers M1SS and BC2_uni_R on all cDNA. The study's processing was this. Normalization of each sample was performed by random selection of 1 million high-quality reads, each carrying a distinct molecular identifier. Reads sharing molecular identifiers were discarded rather than binned into consensus sequences. MiTCR, with a Q25 quality threshold and the strictest error-elimination algorithm, was used for CDR3 identification, clonotype clustering and error correction. A nonparametric unseen species model with Euler transformation was used to estimate lower-bound total TCR beta diversity. TCRdb cleaned the public reads at Q25 with fastp, built clones with MiXCR and kept in-frame beta chains. Here each entry gathers all rows of one CDR3 protein and keeps the most common genes and DNA. It is TCRdb's table, rather than the study itself, that gives the V and J calls and clone size. Here the sample has 380,000 or so distinct CDR3 sequences; 45% to 65% occur a single time. Clones ranked in the top ten supply over 40% of the sample.

Donors were a few dozen systemically healthy Caucasian individuals from Russia aged about 6 to 100 years. Each donor gave 8 to 10 milliliters of peripheral blood, drawn into EDTA-treated Vacutainer tubes. Ficoll-Paque density-gradient centrifugation was used to isolate PBMCs, with at least 6.5 million per sample. Trizol reagent was used to extract total RNA from the PBMCs, yielding at least 5.5 micrograms per sample. Naive CD45RAhigh/CD27high T cell percentages were measured by flow cytometry on a PBMC aliquot from every donor. The sequence was collected from a man between 60 and 75 years old in good health. The material sequenced was blood.

CDR3 loop: CSARRTSGPYNKQFF. At the DNA level, the sequence is TGCAGTGCTAGGCGGACTAGTGGGCCCTACAATAAGCAGTTCTTC. The receptor chain draws on TRBV20-1 and TRBJ2-1, with 7 central nucleotides matching TRBD2. Looking up the germline V gene (reference sequence) yields CDR1 DFQATT and CDR2 SNEGSKA. The CDR3 has 15 amino acids, counting the end cysteine and phenylalanine. The retained sequence is limited to the CDR3, 45 bases, with the frame set at the first base.